The present T cell receptor (beta chain) was sequenced within a study of T-cell memory formation after mild COVID-19. Study summary: The study found TCR clusters largely donor specific.

Of note for this clonotype: Its specificity is not known.

Constant-segment primers served in 5'RACE that generated TCR alpha and TCR beta cDNA libraries bearing sample barcodes and UMIs. TCRdb passed the 5' RACE reads through MiXCR, listing each CDR3 protein once. Of approximately 450,000 distinct CDR3 sequences listed, roughly 18% are singletons. Study-level points and caveats: Shrinking CD4+ clones were chiefly CM and EM; CD8+ ones were chiefly EMRA. Several responding clones turned up in pre-infection memory, indicating that cross-reactive memory may have taken part.

Trimming took 4 bases from V and 0 from J, leaving 9 bases between them. Germline assignment: CDR1 MNHEY and CDR2 SMNVEV (reference sequence). This CDR3 has 15 amino acids. This TCR was sampled from an adult woman who had mild COVID-19 (a few samples of this study predate the infection). Cell type and time point are not known. This rearrangement joins TRBV27 to TRBJ2-2; a possible D gene is TRBD1 (5 bases). Specimen: PBMCs or a T cell subset sorted from them (not recorded which). CDR3 in amino acids: CASSSRESNTGELFF. The CDR3 DNA reads as TGTGCCAGCAGTTCCAGGGAATCGAACACCGGGGAGCTGTTTTTT.